Listed below are T cell receptor beta chains from one sample, sequenced in a study of blood T cell repertoires in COVID-19. The assay was immunoSEQ multiplex PCR, and TCRdb's table has in-frame clones only and misses some. The sample lists hundreds of thousands of clones; about nine tenths were seen once. The source material was peripheral blood. These receptors all come from a man aged 45-60 years with acute or convalescent COVID-19. Each CDR3 is given with its conserved first and last residue. The D gene is left open where the match is weak. Some rows have no size entry. The others give once, few or many, or a class for an expanded clone.

size: .
D: .
J: TRBJ1-5
V: TRBV21-1
DNA: TGTGCCAGCAGCAAAGGGCATCAGCCCCAGCATTTT
CDR3: CASSKGHQPQHF

size: once
D: TRBD1
J: TRBJ1-2
V: TRBV12-5
DNA: TGTGCTAGTGGTTTGCGTAGGATAGGGACAGCCGAAAACTATGGCTACACCTTC
CDR3: CASGLRRIGTAENYGYTF

size: .
D: .
J: TRBJ1-1
V: TRBV5-1
DNA: TGCGCCAGCAGCTTGGAAGGAGTTTACGAAGCTTTCTTT
CDR3: CASSLEGVYEAFF

size: .
D: .
J: TRBJ1-6
V: TRBV19
DNA: TGTGCCACCTCCGGGACAAGTAATTCACCCCTCCACTTT
CDR3: CATSGTSNSPLHF

size: .
D: .
J: TRBJ1-4
V: TRBV4-1
DNA: TGCGCCAGCAGCCAGCGGGGAGCAGGCCTTAATGAAAAACTGTTTTTT
CDR3: CASSQRGAGLNEKLFF

size: once
D: TRBD1
J: TRBJ1-2
V: TRBV29-1
DNA: TGCAGCGTTGAAGCTCCGGGACAGGGAGATGGCTACACCTTC
CDR3: CSVEAPGQGDGYTF

size: .
D: TRBD2
J: TRBJ2-7
V: TRBV5-6
DNA: TGTGCCAGCAGCAAACCTAGCGGGGACCTAGCCTACGAGCAGTACTTC
CDR3: CASSKPSGDLAYEQYF

size: .
D: .
J: TRBJ1-2
V: TRBV18
DNA: TGTGCCAGCTCACCAGCGGCTCAAAGTAACTATGGCTACACCTTC
CDR3: CASSPAAQSNYGYTF

size: once
D: TRBD1
J: TRBJ2-5
V: TRBV9
DNA: TGTGCCAGCAGCGGCCAGACAGGGGGAGGAAAAGAGACCCAGTACTTC
CDR3: CASSGQTGGGKETQYF

size: .
D: TRBD1
J: TRBJ1-5
V: TRBV10-2
DNA: TGCGCCAGCAGCCAGGGGGCGTCTAGCAATCAGCCCCAGCATTTT
CDR3: CASSQGASSNQPQHF

size: .
D: .
J: TRBJ2-1
V: TRBV14
DNA: TGTGCCAGCAGCCAAGATGCGGGGACCCTAGCCTACAATGAGCAGTTCTTC
CDR3: CASSQDAGTLAYNEQFF

size: .
D: .
J: TRBJ1-6
V: TRBV30
DNA: TGTGCCTGGAGTAACCTTCTGCGGGGTTCACCCCTCCACTTT
CDR3: CAWSNLLRGSPLHF

size: .
D: .
J: TRBJ1-1
V: TRBV19
DNA: TGTGCCAGTAGTAAAGCGAAAGGAACATGGGACACTGAAGCTTTCTTT
CDR3: CASSKAKGTWDTEAFF

size: .
D: .
J: TRBJ1-2
V: TRBV19
DNA: TGTGCCAGTAAGGGACAAGGCGGCGGCTACACCTTC
CDR3: CASKGQGGGYTF

size: .
D: .
J: TRBJ1-5
V: TRBV30
DNA: TGTGCCTGGAGGGGGCAAGGCAATCAGCCCCAGCATTTT
CDR3: CAWRGQGNQPQHF

size: few
D: .
J: TRBJ2-3
V: TRBV5-1
DNA: TGCGCCAGCAGCTTGGATTTAACTAGCACAGATACGCAGTATTTT
CDR3: CASSLDLTSTDTQYF

size: .
D: .
J: TRBJ2-1
V: TRBV13
DNA: TGTGCCAGCAGCTTTGACACTTCGACCTACAATGAGCAGTTCTTC
CDR3: CASSFDTSTYNEQFF

size: .
D: .
J: TRBJ1-4
V: TRBV19
DNA: TGTGCCAGTAGAGGACAGCTTTCAACTAATGAAAAACTGTTTTTT
CDR3: CASRGQLSTNEKLFF

size: .
D: .
J: TRBJ1-6
V: TRBV13
DNA: TGTGCCAGCAGCTTAGCGGATTCACCCCTCCACTTT
CDR3: CASSLADSPLHF

size: .
D: TRBD1
J: TRBJ2-1
V: TRBV7-9
DNA: TGTGCCAGCAGCTCCTCCGGGACAGCCTCCTACAATGAGCAGTTCTTC
CDR3: CASSSSGTASYNEQFF

size: .
D: TRBD1
J: TRBJ1-1
V: TRBV5-1
DNA: TGCGCCAGCAGCCCGATGACAGGGGGTAGCACTGAAGCTTTCTTT
CDR3: CASSPMTGGSTEAFF

size: .
D: .
J: TRBJ1-4
V: TRBV19
DNA: TGTGCCAGTAATTTTAACTCCGCAACTAATGAAAAACTGTTTTTT
CDR3: CASNFNSATNEKLFF

size: .
D: TRBD1
J: TRBJ1-6
V: TRBV7-3
DNA: TGTGCCAGTAGCGTGGGACAGATAAATTCACCCCTCCACTTT
CDR3: CASSVGQINSPLHF

size: .
D: TRBD1
J: TRBJ1-2
V: TRBV27
DNA: TGTGCCAGCACCCGGACCGGACAGGGGAACTATGGCTATACCTTC
CDR3: CASTRTGQGNYGYTF

size: .
D: TRBD1
J: TRBJ2-6
V: TRBV5-1
DNA: TGCGCCAGCAGCTCTGCAAACACGACAGGGGGCTCACACTCTGGGGCCAACGTCCTGACTTTC
CDR3: CASSSANTTGGSHSGANVLTF

size: .
D: .
J: TRBJ2-5
V: TRBV6-5
DNA: TGTGCCAGCAGTTATCTGGTTGCGGTCCCGGAGACCCAGTACTTC
CDR3: CASSYLVAVPETQYF

size: once
D: TRBD2
J: TRBJ2-3
V: TRBV3-1/TRBV3-2
DNA: TGTGCCAGCAGCCAAGTGGGGCCTAGCGGGGGTAGCACAGATACGCAGTATTTT
CDR3: CASSQVGPSGGSTDTQYF

size: .
D: TRBD1
J: TRBJ2-7
V: TRBV24-1
DNA: TGTGCCACCCAAGACAGGGGCCCCTACGAGCAGTACTTC
CDR3: CATQDRGPYEQYF

size: once
D: TRBD2
J: TRBJ2-2
V: TRBV9
DNA: TGTGCCAGCAGCGTAGTGGCGGGGGGGCGGACCGGGGAGCTGTTTTTT
CDR3: CASSVVAGGRTGELFF

size: few
D: TRBD1
J: TRBJ1-2
V: TRBV9
DNA: TGTGCCAGCAGAAGACAGGGACGGGATGGCTACACCTTC
CDR3: CASRRQGRDGYTF

size: few
D: .
J: TRBJ1-2
V: TRBV5-6
DNA: TGTGCCAGCAGCTTGGGCGGGGATGGCTACACCTTC
CDR3: CASSLGGDGYTF

size: .
D: TRBD1
J: TRBJ1-6
V: TRBV9
DNA: TGTGCCAGCAGCGTTCGGGACAGGGTTAATTCACCCCTCCACTTT
CDR3: CASSVRDRVNSPLHF

size: .
D: TRBD2
J: TRBJ2-2
V: TRBV7-2
DNA: TGTGCCAGCAGCCGGGGGGGGTTGAACACCGGGGAGCTGTTTTTT
CDR3: CASSRGGLNTGELFF